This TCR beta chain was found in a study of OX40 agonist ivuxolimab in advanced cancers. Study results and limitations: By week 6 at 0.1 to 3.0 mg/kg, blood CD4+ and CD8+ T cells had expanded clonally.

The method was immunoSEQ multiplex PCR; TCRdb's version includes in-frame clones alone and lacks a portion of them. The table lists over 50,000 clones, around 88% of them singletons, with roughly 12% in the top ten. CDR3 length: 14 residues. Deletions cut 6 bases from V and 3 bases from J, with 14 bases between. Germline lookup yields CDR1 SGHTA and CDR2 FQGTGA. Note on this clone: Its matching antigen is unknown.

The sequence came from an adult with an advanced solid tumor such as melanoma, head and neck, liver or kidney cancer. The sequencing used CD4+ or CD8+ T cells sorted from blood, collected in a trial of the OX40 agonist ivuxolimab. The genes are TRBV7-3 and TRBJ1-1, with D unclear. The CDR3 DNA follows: TGTGCCAGCAGGGGGTCACAAACGGACACTGAAGCTTTCTTT. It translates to CASRGSQTDTEAFF.